This TCR beta chain was identified during a study of Graves' ophthalmopathy and Graves' hyperthyroidism. This clonotype was recorded many times. Investigators amplified TCR beta CDR3 regions from RNA transcripts. First-round RT-PCR relied on HTBI primers, and a second-round multiplex PCR came next. TCRdb analysed the multiplex PCR reads with MiXCR anew, one entry per CDR3 protein. The data show more than 550,000 distinct CDR3 sequences, 35% to 50% seen once. The receptor's source is an adult man with Graves' ophthalmopathy. The sequenced material came from peripheral blood.

The CDR3, as DNA: TGTGCCAGCAGGTCGACCAGCTCCGGTGAAAAACTGTTTTTT. Protein sequence: CASRSTSSGEKLFF. This chain links TRBV2 with TRBJ1-4; D gene ambiguous. The V gene's germline CDR1 is SNHLY and CDR2 FYNNEI. V lost 6 bases and J 7 bases, leaving 15 bases between the germline ends. This CDR3 has 14 residues.